A selection of T cell receptor beta chains follows, all from one sample in a study of blood T cell repertoires in COVID-19. TCRdb's table, derived via immunoSEQ multiplex PCR, lists solely in-frame clones and lacks some. The top ten clones hold 11% of a sample with roughly 260,000 clones, about 90% of them seen once. Sequencing used peripheral blood. These receptors were collected from a woman in her twenties or thirties with COVID-19, enrolled during active disease. CDR3s include the opening cysteine and the closing phenylalanine or tryptophan. D genes are given only for firm matches. Clone size appears in some rows only: once, few, many, or a class for an expanded clone.

v_call: TRBV6-5; d_call: TRBD1; j_call: TRBJ1-4; clone_size: -; cdr3_length: 13; cdr3_aa: CASNGQGVEKLFF; cdr3_nt: TGTGCCAGCAATGGACAGGGGGTAGAAAAACTGTTTTTT
v_call: TRBV4-2; d_call: TRBD2; j_call: TRBJ2-1; clone_size: -; cdr3_length: 19; cdr3_aa: CASSQDGGLGAGVGNEQFF; cdr3_nt: TGTGCCAGCAGCCAAGATGGGGGACTCGGTGCGGGAGTAGGTAATGAGCAGTTCTTC
v_call: TRBV11-3; d_call: TRBD2; j_call: TRBJ2-5; clone_size: once; cdr3_length: 14; cdr3_aa: CASSVTSGSETQYF; cdr3_nt: TGTGCCAGCAGCGTGACTAGCGGGAGTGAGACCCAGTACTTC
v_call: TRBV2; d_call: TRBD1; j_call: TRBJ2-1; clone_size: -; cdr3_length: 16; cdr3_aa: CASSHSGTGGEDEQFF; cdr3_nt: TGTGCCAGCAGTCACTCCGGGACAGGGGGCGAAGATGAGCAGTTCTTC
v_call: TRBV7-2; d_call: -; j_call: TRBJ2-7; clone_size: -; cdr3_length: 12; cdr3_aa: CASSKTGYEQYF; cdr3_nt: TGTGCCAGCAGCAAGACTGGCTACGAGCAGTACTTC
v_call: TRBV6-4; d_call: -; j_call: TRBJ1-2; clone_size: -; cdr3_length: 15; cdr3_aa: CASSPTGQSNYGYTF; cdr3_nt: TGTGCCAGCAGTCCCACAGGACAGTCTAACTATGGCTACACCTTC
v_call: TRBV5-4; d_call: TRBD1; j_call: TRBJ1-1; clone_size: -; cdr3_length: 15; cdr3_aa: CASSGSGTVNTEAFF; cdr3_nt: TGTGCCAGCAGCGGCTCCGGGACAGTAAACACTGAAGCTTTCTTT
v_call: TRBV5-1; d_call: -; j_call: TRBJ2-7; clone_size: -; cdr3_length: 14; cdr3_aa: CASSLDRTEYEQYF; cdr3_nt: TGCGCCAGCAGCTTGGACCGGACAGAATACGAGCAGTACTTC
v_call: TRBV23-1; d_call: TRBD1; j_call: TRBJ2-7; clone_size: -; cdr3_length: 13; cdr3_aa: CASSQDRDDEQYF; cdr3_nt: TGCGCCAGCAGTCAAGACAGGGACGACGAGCAGTACTTC
v_call: TRBV10-3; d_call: TRBD1; j_call: TRBJ2-7; clone_size: -; cdr3_length: 14; cdr3_aa: CAISDRTGTVEQYF; cdr3_nt: TGTGCCATCAGTGATCGGACAGGTACTGTCGAGCAGTACTTC
v_call: TRBV5-1; d_call: -; j_call: TRBJ2-7; clone_size: -; cdr3_length: 14; cdr3_aa: CASSLSPSKDEQYF; cdr3_nt: TGCGCCAGCAGCTTGAGTCCGAGTAAAGACGAGCAGTACTTC
v_call: TRBV28; d_call: -; j_call: TRBJ2-1; clone_size: once; cdr3_length: 15; cdr3_aa: CASSPDSRVYNEQFF; cdr3_nt: TGTGCCAGCAGCCCCGACTCCAGGGTATACAATGAGCAGTTCTTC
v_call: TRBV11-2; d_call: TRBD2; j_call: TRBJ2-3; clone_size: -; cdr3_length: 12; cdr3_aa: CASRLATDTQYF; cdr3_nt: TGTGCCAGCAGACTAGCGACAGATACGCAGTATTTT
v_call: TRBV9; d_call: -; j_call: TRBJ2-3; clone_size: -; cdr3_length: 16; cdr3_aa: CASSVERWGRTDTQYF; cdr3_nt: TGTGCCAGCAGCGTAGAGAGGTGGGGCCGCACAGATACGCAGTATTTT
v_call: TRBV19; d_call: -; j_call: TRBJ1-2; clone_size: -; cdr3_length: 13; cdr3_aa: CASSKGTPYGYTF; cdr3_nt: TGTGCCAGTAGTAAAGGGACTCCTTATGGCTACACCTTC